A selection of T cell receptor beta chains follows, all from one sample in a study of T cell responses to AZD1222 COVID-19 vaccine. Clones were read by immunoSEQ multiplex PCR, and TCRdb kept only the in-frame ones, dropping some. The data contain about 150,000 clones, 90% of them singletons. Here the sequenced sample was peripheral blood, taken on day 0 of AZD1222 vaccination. The source of these receptors is an adult in good health. Both conserved end residues are part of each CDR3. The D gene is left open where the match is weak. For some rows the clone size is stated as once, few or many, or as a class when expanded; others skip it.

j_call: TRBJ1-1
v_call: TRBV29-1
clone_size: .
d_call: .
cdr3_aa: CSVLIRSGVGAFF
cdr3_nt: TGCAGCGTTTTAATCCGGTCAGGAGTAGGAGCTTTCTTT

j_call: TRBJ1-1
v_call: TRBV6-5
clone_size: .
d_call: TRBD1
cdr3_aa: CASIFRGWNTEAFF
cdr3_nt: TGTGCCAGCATCTTCAGGGGGTGGAACACTGAAGCTTTCTTT

j_call: TRBJ2-7
v_call: TRBV28
clone_size: .
d_call: .
cdr3_aa: CASTFPGARGYEQYF
cdr3_nt: TGTGCCAGCACTTTCCCGGGGGCCCGAGGCTACGAGCAGTACTTC

j_call: TRBJ2-7
v_call: TRBV5-1
clone_size: many
d_call: .
cdr3_aa: CASGQGFSYEQYF
cdr3_nt: TGCGCCAGCGGTCAGGGGTTCTCCTACGAGCAGTACTTC

j_call: TRBJ1-5
v_call: TRBV5-1
clone_size: once
d_call: TRBD1
cdr3_aa: CASSLASQKTRYRGNQPQHF
cdr3_nt: TGCGCCAGCAGCTTGGCTTCCCAAAAAACCCGTTACAGGGGAAATCAGCCCCAGCATTTT

j_call: TRBJ2-7
v_call: TRBV7-9
clone_size: .
d_call: .
cdr3_aa: CASSPSGREQYF
cdr3_nt: TGTGCCAGCAGCCCCTCGGGTCGGGAGCAGTACTTC

j_call: TRBJ2-2
v_call: TRBV3-1/TRBV3-2
clone_size: .
d_call: .
cdr3_aa: CASRAPGRLPGELFF
cdr3_nt: TGTGCCAGCAGAGCCCCGGGACGTTTGCCCGGGGAGCTGTTTTTT

j_call: TRBJ2-7
v_call: TRBV7-2
clone_size: .
d_call: .
cdr3_aa: CASSPGSLPYEQYF
cdr3_nt: TGTGCCAGCAGCCCGGGCAGTTTACCCTACGAGCAGTACTTC

j_call: TRBJ2-1
v_call: TRBV6-2/TRBV6-3
clone_size: .
d_call: TRBD1
cdr3_aa: CASSSRQGEWYEQFF
cdr3_nt: TGTGCCAGCAGTTCCCGACAGGGGGAGTGGTATGAGCAGTTCTTC

j_call: TRBJ1-4
v_call: TRBV19
clone_size: once
d_call: .
cdr3_aa: CASSHLEAGSNEKLFF
cdr3_nt: TGTGCCAGTTCCCATTTGGAGGCAGGGTCTAATGAAAAACTGTTTTTT

j_call: TRBJ1-4
v_call: TRBV18
clone_size: .
d_call: TRBD1
cdr3_aa: CASSTGTGGGEKLFF
cdr3_nt: TGTGCCAGCTCAACCGGGACAGGGGGCGGTGAAAAACTGTTTTTT

j_call: TRBJ1-4
v_call: TRBV3-1/TRBV3-2
clone_size: .
d_call: .
cdr3_aa: CASSQFEYAGANEKLFF
cdr3_nt: TGTGCCAGCAGCCAATTCGAGTATGCAGGAGCTAATGAAAAACTGTTTTTT

j_call: TRBJ1-4
v_call: TRBV12-2
clone_size: .
d_call: .
cdr3_aa: CASRFGRRSNEKLFF
cdr3_nt: TGTGCAAGTCGCTTTGGACGTCGCAGTAATGAAAAACTGTTTTTT

j_call: TRBJ2-5
v_call: TRBV11-3
clone_size: once
d_call: .
cdr3_aa: CASSGGALETQYF
cdr3_nt: TGTGCCAGCAGTGGGGGGGCCTTGGAGACCCAGTACTTC

j_call: TRBJ2-7
v_call: TRBV19
clone_size: .
d_call: TRBD1
cdr3_aa: CASSIALTGAYEQYF
cdr3_nt: TGTGCCAGTAGTATAGCCCTTACAGGGGCCTACGAGCAGTACTTC

j_call: TRBJ1-3
v_call: TRBV9
clone_size: once
d_call: .
cdr3_aa: CASSAGGSSGNTIYF
cdr3_nt: TGTGCCAGCAGCGCGGGTGGATCTTCCGGAAACACCATATATTTT

j_call: TRBJ1-4
v_call: TRBV5-8
clone_size: .
d_call: .
cdr3_aa: CASNTGTSNEKLFF
cdr3_nt: TGTGCCAGCAACACAGGGACATCTAATGAAAAACTGTTTTTT

j_call: TRBJ1-4
v_call: TRBV28
clone_size: once
d_call: .
cdr3_aa: CASSLSFGDAVRAEKLFF
cdr3_nt: TGTGCCAGCAGTTTATCTTTCGGGGACGCGGTCAGGGCGGAAAAACTGTTTTTT

j_call: TRBJ2-5
v_call: TRBV4-1
clone_size: .
d_call: .
cdr3_aa: CASSQGIVETQYF
cdr3_nt: TGCGCCAGCAGCCAAGGGATCGTAGAGACCCAGTACTTC

j_call: TRBJ1-1
v_call: TRBV28
clone_size: .
d_call: .
cdr3_aa: CASSVPTGAHTEAFF
cdr3_nt: TGTGCCAGCAGTGTACCGACGGGGGCGCACACTGAAGCTTTCTTT

j_call: TRBJ1-6
v_call: TRBV18
clone_size: .
d_call: .
cdr3_aa: CASSALRDSPLHF
cdr3_nt: TGTGCCAGCTCGGCGCTTCGGGATTCACCCCTCCACTTT

j_call: TRBJ1-1
v_call: TRBV5-1
clone_size: .
d_call: .
cdr3_aa: CASSPAAGVTEAFF
cdr3_nt: TGCGCCAGCAGCCCGGCGGCAGGGGTTACTGAAGCTTTCTTT

j_call: TRBJ1-6
v_call: TRBV9
clone_size: .
d_call: .
cdr3_aa: CASSANPDGSYNSPLHF
cdr3_nt: TGTGCCAGCAGCGCCAACCCCGACGGTTCCTATAATTCACCCCTCCACTTT

j_call: TRBJ1-6
v_call: TRBV27
clone_size: .
d_call: .
cdr3_aa: CASSMDWDSPLHF
cdr3_nt: TGTGCCAGCAGTATGGACTGGGATTCACCCCTCCACTTT

j_call: TRBJ2-7
v_call: TRBV11-3
clone_size: .
d_call: .
cdr3_aa: CASSPDSQGREQYF
cdr3_nt: TGTGCCAGCAGCCCCGACAGCCAAGGGCGGGAGCAGTACTTC

j_call: TRBJ2-4
v_call: TRBV19
clone_size: .
d_call: TRBD1
cdr3_aa: CASSDGSRGFERNIQYF
cdr3_nt: TGTGCCAGTAGTGATGGCTCCAGGGGGTTCGAGAGAAACATTCAGTACTTC

j_call: TRBJ1-5
v_call: TRBV12-3/TRBV12-4
clone_size: .
d_call: .
cdr3_aa: CASSWDAQPQHF
cdr3_nt: TGTGCCAGCAGTTGGGACGCCCAGCCCCAGCATTTT

j_call: TRBJ1-3
v_call: TRBV2
clone_size: .
d_call: .
cdr3_aa: CASSDRSSGNTIYF
cdr3_nt: TGTGCCAGCAGTGATCGCTCCTCTGGAAACACCATATATTTT

j_call: TRBJ1-3
v_call: TRBV3-1/TRBV3-2
clone_size: .
d_call: TRBD1
cdr3_aa: CASSQDRVVNTIYF
cdr3_nt: TGTGCCAGCAGCCAGGACAGGGTCGTAAACACCATATATTTT

j_call: TRBJ1-1
v_call: TRBV15
clone_size: .
d_call: TRBD1
cdr3_aa: CATSRQGASTEAFF
cdr3_nt: TGTGCCACCAGCAGACAGGGGGCTAGCACTGAAGCTTTCTTT

j_call: TRBJ2-5
v_call: TRBV2
clone_size: .
d_call: TRBD2
cdr3_aa: CASSFPGLAGARGEETQYF
cdr3_nt: TGTGCCAGCAGTTTTCCGGGACTAGCGGGGGCCAGGGGGGAAGAGACCCAGTACTTC

j_call: TRBJ2-5
v_call: TRBV28
clone_size: .
d_call: TRBD2
cdr3_aa: CASTRTSQETQYF
cdr3_nt: TGTGCCAGCACCCGGACTAGCCAAGAGACCCAGTACTTC

j_call: TRBJ1-5
v_call: TRBV6-2/TRBV6-3
clone_size: .
d_call: .
cdr3_aa: CASSYSGVQPQHF
cdr3_nt: TGTGCCAGCAGTTACTCCGGGGTCCAGCCCCAGCATTTT

j_call: TRBJ1-6
v_call: TRBV16
clone_size: .
d_call: .
cdr3_aa: CASSQGRGNSPLHF
cdr3_nt: TGTGCCAGCAGCCAAGGTAGGGGTAATTCACCCCTCCACTTT

j_call: TRBJ1-2
v_call: TRBV20-1
clone_size: .
d_call: .
cdr3_aa: CSAAKRLGYTF
cdr3_nt: TGCAGTGCTGCGAAGAGGCTTGGCTACACCTTC

j_call: TRBJ2-7
v_call: TRBV5-1
clone_size: .
d_call: .
cdr3_aa: CASSLRAGSSYEQYF
cdr3_nt: TGCGCCAGCAGCTTGAGGGCAGGGAGCTCCTACGAGCAGTACTTC

j_call: TRBJ2-3
v_call: TRBV5-1
clone_size: .
d_call: .
cdr3_aa: CASSLGTPTDTQYF
cdr3_nt: TGCGCCAGCAGCTTGGGGACGCCCACAGATACGCAGTATTTT

j_call: TRBJ1-2
v_call: TRBV6-5
clone_size: .
d_call: .
cdr3_aa: CASTLGLNNYGYTF
cdr3_nt: TGTGCCAGCACCCTCGGGCTGAATAACTATGGCTACACCTTC

j_call: TRBJ1-6
v_call: TRBV11-2
clone_size: .
d_call: .
cdr3_aa: CASSLDGWGRYNSPLHF
cdr3_nt: TGTGCCAGCAGCTTAGACGGGTGGGGCAGGTATAATTCACCCCTCCACTTT

j_call: TRBJ1-2
v_call: TRBV28
clone_size: .
d_call: .
cdr3_aa: CASSALPVSWSTMNYGYTF
cdr3_nt: TGTGCCAGCAGCGCTCTCCCCGTTTCGTGGAGCACAATGAACTATGGCTACACCTTC

j_call: TRBJ2-7
v_call: TRBV4-2
clone_size: .
d_call: TRBD1
cdr3_aa: CASSPLGDRVYEQYF
cdr3_nt: TGTGCCAGCAGCCCCTTGGGGGACAGGGTCTACGAGCAGTACTTC

j_call: TRBJ1-2
v_call: TRBV15
clone_size: .
d_call: .
cdr3_aa: CATSRPMGGHGYGYTF
cdr3_nt: TGTGCCACCAGCAGACCAATGGGGGGGCATGGCTATGGCTACACCTTC

j_call: TRBJ2-2
v_call: TRBV5-1
clone_size: .
d_call: .
cdr3_aa: CASSLVGTRLNTGELFF
cdr3_nt: TGCGCCAGCAGCTTGGTAGGCACTAGACTGAACACCGGGGAGCTGTTTTTT

j_call: TRBJ1-1
v_call: TRBV28
clone_size: .
d_call: TRBD1
cdr3_aa: CASAGQGHTEAFF
cdr3_nt: TGTGCCAGCGCGGGACAGGGACACACTGAAGCTTTCTTT

j_call: TRBJ2-5
v_call: TRBV9
clone_size: .
d_call: .
cdr3_aa: CASSVAGGQAGETQYF
cdr3_nt: TGTGCCAGCAGCGTAGCTGGGGGGCAGGCTGGAGAGACCCAGTACTTC

j_call: TRBJ1-6
v_call: TRBV28
clone_size: .
d_call: .
cdr3_aa: CASSSPRGYSPLHF
cdr3_nt: TGTGCCAGCAGTTCCCCACGGGGGTATTCACCCCTCCACTTT

j_call: TRBJ1-1
v_call: TRBV6-5
clone_size: .
d_call: TRBD1
cdr3_aa: CASSSPWTGHTEAFF
cdr3_nt: TGTGCCAGCAGCTCCCCTTGGACAGGCCATACTGAAGCTTTCTTT

j_call: TRBJ2-5
v_call: TRBV18
clone_size: .
d_call: TRBD1
cdr3_aa: CASSRATGGRETQYF
cdr3_nt: TGTGCCAGCTCACGGGCGACAGGGGGCCGGGAGACCCAGTACTTC

j_call: TRBJ1-2
v_call: TRBV12-3/TRBV12-4
clone_size: .
d_call: .
cdr3_aa: CASSSILMGGYTF
cdr3_nt: TGTGCCAGCAGCTCTATTCTAATGGGGGGCTACACCTTC

j_call: TRBJ1-6
v_call: TRBV7-9
clone_size: .
d_call: .
cdr3_aa: CASSERRSNGNSPLHF
cdr3_nt: TGTGCCAGCAGCGAGCGGAGATCCAATGGGAATTCACCCCTCCACTTT

j_call: TRBJ1-4
v_call: TRBV5-1
clone_size: .
d_call: .
cdr3_aa: CASSLDSTTNEKLFF
cdr3_nt: TGCGCCAGCAGCTTAGACAGTACAACTAATGAAAAACTGTTTTTT

j_call: TRBJ2-1
v_call: TRBV15
clone_size: once
d_call: TRBD2
cdr3_aa: CATSIGGGESNEQFF
cdr3_nt: TGTGCCACCAGCATTGGTGGGGGGGAATCCAATGAGCAGTTCTTC

j_call: TRBJ2-7
v_call: TRBV4-1
clone_size: .
d_call: TRBD2
cdr3_aa: CASSPSSGGAPSSYEQYF
cdr3_nt: TGCGCCAGCAGCCCCTCTAGCGGGGGGGCCCCGAGCTCCTACGAGCAGTACTTC

j_call: TRBJ2-7
v_call: TRBV3-1/TRBV3-2
clone_size: .
d_call: TRBD2
cdr3_aa: CASSLEASGGYEQYF
cdr3_nt: TGTGCCAGCAGTCTCGAGGCTAGCGGGGGCTACGAGCAGTACTTC

j_call: TRBJ1-1
v_call: TRBV6-5
clone_size: .
d_call: .
cdr3_aa: CASTEGGTPEAFF
cdr3_nt: TGTGCCAGCACCGAAGGGGGTACTCCTGAAGCTTTCTTT

j_call: TRBJ1-1
v_call: TRBV24-1
clone_size: .
d_call: TRBD1
cdr3_aa: CAIKGQGNTEAFF
cdr3_nt: TGTGCCATCAAGGGACAGGGGAACACTGAAGCTTTCTTT

j_call: TRBJ1-2
v_call: TRBV7-9
clone_size: .
d_call: TRBD1
cdr3_aa: CASSSTTGGNYGYTF
cdr3_nt: TGTGCCAGCAGCTCAACGACAGGGGGCAACTATGGCTACACCTTC

j_call: TRBJ1-2
v_call: TRBV28
clone_size: .
d_call: .
cdr3_aa: CASSITDYGYTF
cdr3_nt: TGTGCCAGCAGTATAACAGACTATGGCTACACCTTC